One sample yielded the 10 T cell receptor beta chains listed below, sequenced in a study of CD8 T cells in ankylosing spondylitis. MiXCR, run by TCRdb on the 5' RACE reads, gives a single entry per CDR3 protein. The table lists approximately 350,000 distinct CDR3 sequences, 20% to 25% of them singletons. The sample was blood, either unsorted or a sorted T cell fraction (not recorded which). The source of these receptors is a male donor with ankylosing spondylitis or in good health (not recorded which).

The gene calls are TRBV3-1 and TRBJ2-3; weak D call: TRBD2 (5 bases). The CDR3 loop spans 14 amino acids. The V end was cut by 1 base, the J end by 5 bases, with 10 bases between. Germline V lookup: CDR1 LGHDT, CDR2 YNNKEL (reference sequence). The CDR3 bases are TGTGCCAGCAGCCAAGGGATGGAGGTAGATACGCAGTATTTT. Translated, it gives CASSQGMEVDTQYF.

There are a few counts of this clonotype. The chain couples TRBV15 to TRBJ1-2; a possible D gene is TRBD1 (5 bases). V was pared by 4 bases and J by 2 bases, with 20 bases between. Germline values: CDR1 LNHNV, CDR2 YYDKDF (reference sequence). This CDR3 region has 17 residues. CDR3 DNA: TGTGCCACCAGCACGAGTGTACTCCTAACAGGAAACTATGGCTACACCTTC. Translation: CATSTSVLLTGNYGYTF.

This clonotype turned up a few times. The chain couples TRBV20-1 to TRBJ2-7, with D perhaps matching TRBD2 (5 bases). The germline V and J ends were trimmed by 0 bases and 4 bases, with 13 bases remaining between them. Germline assignment: CDR1 DFQATT and CDR2 SNEGSKA (reference sequence). This CDR3 comprises 14 residues. This CDR3 is CSARDLGGRYEQYF. CDR3 DNA sequence: TGCAGTGCTAGAGATCTTGGAGGAAGGTACGAGCAGTACTTC.

The sample holds a few counts of this clonotype. V usage is TRBV6-1 and J usage is TRBJ2-7; D remains ambiguous. From germline, CDR1 is MNHNS and CDR2 SASEGT. Trimming took 10 bases from V and 2 from J, leaving 15 bases between them. The CDR3 consists of 13 residues. DNA for the CDR3: TGTGCCACCCACCCGGTGGCAACCTACGAGCAGTACTTC. Encoded protein: CATHPVATYEQYF.

There are many counts of this clonotype. The V gene is TRBV20-1, the J gene TRBJ2-7; D unresolved. The CDR3 spans 13 residues. CDR1 is DFQATT and CDR2 is SNEGSKA in the germline V gene (reference sequence). V gave up 0 bases and J gave up 4 bases, with 10 bases separating them. CDR3 DNA: TGCAGTGCTAGAGATAAGTTAGAGTACGAGCAGTACTTC. This encodes CSARDKLEYEQYF.

This rearrangement joins TRBV11-2 to TRBJ2-1, with a tentative D call TRBD2 (7 bases). Germline V gene data show CDR1 as SGHAT and CDR2 as FQNNGV. V lost 8 bases to trimming and J lost 8 bases, with 13 bases between them. CDR3 length: 12 residues. This chain's CDR3 is CASLTGGYEQFF. The CDR3 coding sequence is TGTGCCAGCCTCACGGGGGGCTATGAGCAGTTCTTC.

This chain joins TRBV27 and TRBJ2-7; D may be TRBD1 (6 bases). Trimming removed 0 bases from V and 2 bases from J, with 11 bases in between. This CDR3 has 15 residues. CDR1 is MNHEY, CDR2 SMNVEV, per germline (reference sequence). Here the CDR3 reads CASSLSPGVPYEQYF. CDR3 DNA sequence: TGTGCCAGCAGTTTATCCCCAGGGGTGCCCTACGAGCAGTACTTC.

The chain recombines TRBV12-3 or TRBV12-4 with TRBJ1-3, with TRBD1 as a possible D gene (6 bases). The CDR3 has 18 amino acids. Between the trimmed V and J ends, which lost 2 bases and 2 bases, there was a span of 19 bases. The CDR3 sequence is CASSLTGQILIPGNTIYF. The CDR3 DNA reads TGTGCCAGCAGTTTAACGGGACAAATTTTAATTCCTGGAAACACCATATATTTT.

This clonotype was seen only a few times. This sequence joins TRBV29-1 and TRBJ2-3, with D hard to call. V gave up 1 base and J gave up 2 bases, with 10 bases separating them. Germline V gene sequence: CDR1 SQVTM, CDR2 ANQGSEA. The CDR3 spans 14 residues. CDR3 protein: CSVEGLLSTDTQYF. CDR3 bases: TGCAGCGTTGAAGGACTCCTATCCACAGATACGCAGTATTTT.

The V call is TRBV20-1, the J call TRBJ1-4; D is possibly TRBD1 (6 bases). The V and J ends lost 1 base and 7 bases respectively, with 13 bases between them. The length of the CDR3 is 14 residues. CDR1 and CDR2 from the germline V gene are DFQATT and SNEGSKA (reference sequence). The CDR3 DNA sequence: TGCAGTGCTAGAGTCGAGGGGGTTAGTGAAAAACTGTTTTTT. Protein: CSARVEGVSEKLFF.